These 9 T cell receptor beta chains were sequenced from one sample in a study of prognosis after radiotherapy for stage I lung cancer. From genomic DNA, two-round multiplex PCR was used to amplify TCR beta CDR3. Primers (each specific to one TRBV or TRBJ gene) were used in first-round PCR. Each CDR3 protein gets one entry after TCRdb re-called the multiplex PCR reads with MiXCR. This sample yields around 26,000 distinct CDR3 sequences, of which approximately 44% are seen a single time; 14% to 15% belongs to the top ten. The source was PBMCs, collected before or after stereotactic body radiation therapy (not recorded which). Receptor source: a donor aged 50 or older with non-small cell lung cancer.

This chain joins TRBV5-1 and TRBJ2-2, with D possibly TRBD1 on 5 matching bases. CDR1 SGHRS and CDR2 YFSETQ come from the germline V gene. The V end was cut by 3 bases, the J end by 0 bases, with 6 bases between. The CDR3 runs to 14 residues. CDR3 DNA: TGCGCCAGCAGCTGGGGCCCGAACACCGGGGAGCTGTTTTTT. This gives the protein CASSWGPNTGELFF.

The sample holds many counts of this clonotype. V and J are TRBV3-1 and TRBJ1-6, with unresolved D. Trimming removed 1 base at V and 4 bases at J, with 11 bases between. Germline V gene data show CDR1 as LGHDT and CDR2 as YNNKEL (reference sequence). The CDR3 is 16 amino acids. The CDR3 DNA reads TGTGCCAGCAGCCAAGGTTTTACTGGTTATAATTCACCCCTCCACTTT. Translated: CASSQGFTGYNSPLHF.

On this clonotype itself: This may be a read error: a much more frequent sequence differs by one nucleotide. CDR3: CASSLWTAETQYF. For the CDR3, the DNA is TGTGCCAGCAGCCTATGGACAGCGGAGACCCAGTACTTC. The chain has TRBV7-3 and TRBJ2-5, with D possibly TRBD1 on 6 matching bases. Germline assignment: CDR1 SGHTA and CDR2 FQGTGA. V dropped 5 bases and J dropped 5 bases, with 12 bases sitting between them. The CDR3 is 13 amino acids.

Note on this clonotype: With only one base between it and a far larger clone, this is likely a read error. The V and J genes are TRBV6-5 and TRBJ2-7; 7 bases align to TRBD1. The CDR3 extends over 17 amino acids. Germline CDR1 is MNHEY and CDR2 is SVGAGI. The CDR3 DNA follows: TGTGCCAGCAGCGTTCTACAGGGGACGCTCCAGGGGGACGAGCATTACTTC. It encodes CASSVLQGTLQGDEHYF.

This clonotype was counted many times. This chain uses TRBV15 with TRBJ2-7, with TRBD1 as a possible D gene (5 bases). The V and J ends lost 0 bases and 1 base respectively, with 10 bases between them. This CDR3 has 15 residues. Germline V lookup: CDR1 LNHNV, CDR2 YYDKDF (reference sequence). The CDR3 DNA is TGTGCCACCAGCAGAGAAACAGGCTATTCCTACGAGCAGTACTTC. It is translated as CATSRETGYSYEQYF.

In its sample, this clonotype was seen many times. CDR3 in DNA: TGTGCCAGTTCTAGCGAACGCACAGATACGCAGTATTTT. This translates into CASSSERTDTQYF. This chain links TRBV12-3 or TRBV12-4 with TRBJ2-3; TRBD2 is a possible D gene (6 bases). Trimming took 9 bases from V and 1 from J, leaving 11 bases between them. The CDR3 covers 13 residues.

On this clonotype: A far larger clone is just one base off, so this is likely a read error. V gene TRBV6-1 combines with J gene TRBJ2-3; 7 bases align to TRBD2. The CDR3 contains 16 residues. Germline CDR1 is MNHNS and CDR2 is SASEGT. As DNA, the CDR3 is TGTGCCGGCAGTTACGGAGCGGGACCAGGTATAGATACGCAGTATTTT. Amino acids: CAGSYGAGPGIDTQYF.

This clonotype was seen at least ten times. The V and J genes are TRBV7-9 and TRBJ2-7; D not certain. CDR3 length equals 13 residues. Germline-derived CDR1 and CDR2 are SEHNR and FQNEAQ (reference sequence). The V end lost 2 bases, the J end lost 0 bases, and 5 bases lay between the germline ends. This chain's CDR3 is CASSLSSSYEQYF. The DNA for the CDR3 is TGTGCCAGCAGCTTATCAAGCTCCTACGAGCAGTACTTC.

There are many counts of this clonotype. This could be a read error, since a much larger clone is one nucleotide away. The rearrangement links TRBV9 to TRBJ2-2; D perhaps matches TRBD2 (5 bases). This CDR3 is built from 16 residues. CDR1 SGDLS and CDR2 YYNGEE come from the germline V gene. The CDR3 loop is CASSVPPDPNTGKLFF. The CDR3 DNA reads TGTGCCAGCAGCGTACCCCCGGATCCGAACACCGGGAAGCTGTTTTTT.